The rows below give T cell receptor beta chains drawn from one sample of a study of regulatory T cells in long-lasting Graves disease. TCRdb ran MiXCR on the multiplex PCR reads and lists one entry per CDR3 protein. Among some 450,000 distinct CDR3 sequences, roughly 17% were seen once, and the ten largest hold over 8.5%. The same sample was also studied in work on T cells in Graves' hyperthyroidism and ophthalmopathy.

Source: peripheral blood mononuclear cells (PBMCs), taken at new diagnosis, from a patient treated with antithyroid drugs. These receptors were taken from a woman younger than 45 with Graves disease. Both conserved end residues are part of each CDR3. Fields, in order: clone size, J gene, CDR3 length, V gene, D gene, CDR3 DNA, CDR3 protein. A D gene is named only where the DNA matches it firmly. Rows may omit the clone size; those that give it use once, few, many or a size class.

many | TRBJ2-2 | 16 | TRBV12-3/TRBV12-4 | NA | TGTGCCAGCACCCCCTTGGAGGGAGTAAACACCGGGGAGCTGTTTTTT | CASTPLEGVNTGELFF
many | TRBJ1-5 | 18 | TRBV19 | NA | TGTGCCAGTAGCACCAATGGTTGGGAGGCGTATAGCAATCAGCCCCAGCATTTT | CASSTNGWEAYSNQPQHF
few | TRBJ2-2 | 16 | TRBV19 | NA | TGTGCCAGTAGCTCGATGGGGGGCTGGGACACCGGGGAGCTGTTTTTT | CASSSMGGWDTGELFF
many | TRBJ2-5 | 15 | TRBV14 | TRBD2 | TGTGCCAGCAGCCCCCTAGCGGGAGGGCGAGAGACCCAGTACTTC | CASSPLAGGRETQYF
many | TRBJ2-1 | 22 | TRBV20-1 | TRBD2 | TGCAGTGCCAACTACCGCGTCACGGGGGGGGTCCGACGGGAATCGAACTACAATGAGCAGTTCTTC | CSANYRVTGGVRRESNYNEQFF
NA | TRBJ2-7 | 12 | TRBV29-1 | NA | TGCAGCGTTGAAGCGGAGGCCTACGAGCAGTACTTC | CSVEAEAYEQYF
many | TRBJ2-7 | 15 | TRBV4-1 | NA | TGCGCCAGCAGCGCCCAGGAGACGCTAGCGACAGAGCAGTACTTC | CASSAQETLATEQYF
many | TRBJ2-5 | 15 | TRBV27 | NA | TGTGCCAGCAGTACTTGGGACTCGCCCCAAGAGACCCAGTACTTC | CASSTWDSPQETQYF
many | TRBJ2-2 | 16 | TRBV20-1 | TRBD2 | TGCAGTGCCCCGGCTAGCGGCTATCCGAACACCGGGGAGCTGTTTTTT | CSAPASGYPNTGELFF
few | TRBJ2-1 | 19 | TRBV20-1 | NA | TGCAGTGCGCAACCTAATTTCAGGTGGTTAGCGGAACCCTGCAATGAGCAGTTCTTC | CSAQPNFRWLAEPCNEQFF
many | TRBJ2-7 | 17 | TRBV7-9 | NA | TGTGCCAGCAGCCCCCACGACAGCTCTTCAAGGGCCTACGAGCAGTACTTC | CASSPHDSSSRAYEQYF
many | TRBJ1-4 | 16 | TRBV28 | NA | TGTGCCAGCAGCCCCCTCCCTGCCCCAACTAATGAAAAACTGTTTTTT | CASSPLPAPTNEKLFF
few | TRBJ2-3 | 16 | TRBV5-1 | TRBD2 | TGCGCCAGCAACCCAGCGGGAGTGGTTCCCACAGATACGCAGTATTTT | CASNPAGVVPTDTQYF
many | TRBJ2-1 | 17 | TRBV29-1 | TRBD2 | TGCAGCGGCTCCGGGACTAGCGGACTCCTTTGGGGTGTTGAGCAGTTCTTC | CSGSGTSGLLWGVEQFF
many | TRBJ2-1 | 17 | TRBV5-1 | TRBD2 | TGCGCCAGCAGCCGGGGTAGTGGGACTAGCGGCTACAATGAGCAGTTCTTC | CASSRGSGTSGYNEQFF
NA | TRBJ2-6 | 19 | TRBV6-2/TRBV6-3 | NA | TGTGCCAGCAGTTGCTCGCGGTCTAGCGCCCGTTCTGGGGCCAACGTCCTGACTTTC | CASSCSRSSARSGANVLTF
NA | TRBJ2-1 | 16 | TRBV7-9 | NA | TGTGCCAGCAGTTCCAAATTTAGGAGCTCCTACGATGAGCAGTTCTTC | CASSSKFRSSYDEQFF
many | TRBJ2-5 | 20 | TRBV28 | TRBD2 | TGTGCCAGCAGTTTATCGGGCAGGAATTTACTAGCGGGAGAACAAGAGACCCAGTACTTC | CASSLSGRNLLAGEQETQYF
few | TRBJ1-1 | 14 | TRBV4-2 | TRBD1 | TGTGCCAGCAGCCAGACAGGGCACCGCACTGAAGCTTTCTTT | CASSQTGHRTEAFF
many | TRBJ2-1 | 12 | TRBV28 | NA | TGTGCCAGCAGTTTTTCCGCCCGTGAGCAGTTCTTC | CASSFSAREQFF
many | TRBJ1-1 | 14 | TRBV4-3 | NA | TGCGCCAGCAGCCAAGGCTACAGGGCCCCTGAAGCTTTCTTT | CASSQGYRAPEAFF
many | TRBJ1-6 | 14 | TRBV6-1 | NA | TGTGCCAGCAGTCCCAGGACAGCCAATTCACCCCTCCACTTT | CASSPRTANSPLHF
NA | TRBJ2-3 | 15 | TRBV5-4 | NA | TGTGCCAGCAGCTTGAGGTACAGGGCCCCAGATACGCAGTATTTT | CASSLRYRAPDTQYF
NA | TRBJ1-1 | 18 | TRBV5-1 | NA | TGCGCCAGCAGCTTGTTGTCAGCCGGGGAAGCGGGGAACACTGAAGCTTTCTTT | CASSLLSAGEAGNTEAFF
NA | TRBJ2-1 | 17 | TRBV10-1 | NA | TGCGCCAGCAGTGGAGAAGGTAAAGGTGCTTCCTACAATGAGCAGTTCTTC | CASSGEGKGASYNEQFF
NA | TRBJ2-1 | 15 | TRBV12-3/TRBV12-4 | TRBD2 | TGTGCCAGCAGTCCTAGACTAGCGGGGGTCAATGAGCAGTTCTTC | CASSPRLAGVNEQFF
NA | TRBJ2-1 | 16 | TRBV28 | NA | TGTGCCAGCAGTTTATTCGGTAGCGGAACGTACAATGAGCAGTTCTTC | CASSLFGSGTYNEQFF
NA | TRBJ1-4 | 17 | TRBV5-1 | TRBD1 | TGCGCCAGCAGCTTGATGAGGGCAGGGGGATCTAATGAAAAACTGTTTTTT | CASSLMRAGGSNEKLFF
NA | TRBJ2-7 | 16 | TRBV6-2/TRBV6-3 | TRBD2 | TGTGCCAGCTCCCCCACCCCGACTAGCGGGCGAGGGGAGCAGTACTTC | CASSPTPTSGRGEQYF
many | TRBJ2-1 | 14 | TRBV11-2 | NA | TGTGCCAGCAGCTTAGAGGGCCAGAGCAATGAGCAGTTCTTC | CASSLEGQSNEQFF
NA | TRBJ2-7 | 15 | TRBV5-6 | TRBD2 | TGTGCCAGCAGCCCAACCGGGACTAGTGCCTACGAGCAGTACTTC | CASSPTGTSAYEQYF
few | TRBJ2-1 | 16 | TRBV10-3 | TRBD2 | TGTGCCATCAGTGGTCCCTGGCCTAGCGGGAGATTCAGGCAGTTCTTC | CAISGPWPSGRFRQFF
many | TRBJ2-1 | 14 | TRBV19 | NA | TGTGCCAGTAGTATAGATCCGGCGGACAATGAGCAGTTCTTC | CASSIDPADNEQFF
many | TRBJ2-7 | 13 | TRBV20-1 | TRBD1 | TGCAGTGCTAGATTTTCAGGGGGTTACGAGCAGTACTTC | CSARFSGGYEQYF
many | TRBJ2-2 | 14 | TRBV20-1 | NA | TGCAGTGCTAGGGGCGGTATGGGGACCGGGGAGCTGTTTTTT | CSARGGMGTGELFF
few | TRBJ2-3 | 11 | TRBV9 | NA | TGTGCCAGCAGCTCCTCGTTTACGCAGTATTTT | CASSSSFTQYF
NA | TRBJ1-5 | 15 | TRBV19 | TRBD1 | TGTGCCAGTAGTATAGCGGCAGGGGGCCTTCAGTCCCAGCATTTT | CASSIAAGGLQSQHF
few | TRBJ2-7 | 13 | TRBV6-4 | NA | TGTGCCAGCAGTATTATCGGCGGTACAGAGCAGTACTTC | CASSIIGGTEQYF
few | TRBJ2-6 | 16 | TRBV3-1 | NA | TGTGCCAGCAGCCCTCACACGAGCTCTGGGGCCAACGTCCTGACTTTC | CASSPHTSSGANVLTF
NA | TRBJ1-1 | 11 | TRBV12-5 | NA | TGTGCTAGTGGTTTCGGGATTGAAGCTTTCTTT | CASGFGIEAFF
few | TRBJ2-2 | 14 | TRBV28 | NA | TGTGCCAGCAGCCCCTTCCGTGTCACCGGGGAGCTGTTTTTT | CASSPFRVTGELFF
few | TRBJ2-7 | 17 | TRBV4-2 | NA | TGTGCCAGCAGCCGAAGAAAATCGGATATTCGGGGCTACGAGCAGTACTTC | CASSRRKSDIRGYEQYF
NA | TRBJ1-4 | 15 | TRBV5-1 | NA | TGCGCCAGCAGCTTGGAGTTCCGGGGTAATGAAAAACTGTTTTTT | CASSLEFRGNEKLFF
many | TRBJ2-2 | 15 | TRBV7-9 | NA | TGTGCCAGCAGCCGGCGACGGACGAACACCGGGGAGCTGTTTTTT | CASSRRRTNTGELFF
few | TRBJ2-5 | 12 | TRBV20-1 | NA | TGCAGTGCTCTTACGGACGCGGAGACCCAGTACTTC | CSALTDAETQYF
many | TRBJ1-4 | 18 | TRBV2 | TRBD1 | TGTGCCAGCAGTGAACGGGACAGGGGGCTCTCAACTAATGAAAAACTGTTTTTT | CASSERDRGLSTNEKLFF
NA | TRBJ2-3 | 12 | TRBV5-6 | NA | TGTGCCAGCAGCTTGGATCCGGTCAAACAGTATTTT | CASSLDPVKQYF